The 25 T cell receptor beta chains presented below share a single source sample, sequenced in a study of T cells in Graves' hyperthyroidism and ophthalmopathy. The TCR beta CDR3 regions underwent amplification using RNA transcripts as the source. When the TCR CDR3 underwent first-round RT-PCR, the HTBI primer set was used. MiXCR, applied by TCRdb to the multiplex PCR reads, yields one record per CDR3 protein. Altogether 350,000 to 400,000 distinct CDR3 sequences are present, 15% to 20% being singletons, with the ten largest covering around 3.4%. The sequenced sample consisted of blood. All receptors come from a woman younger than 35 with Graves' hyperthyroidism.

The table lists this clonotype with many counts. This chain joins TRBV12-3 or TRBV12-4 and TRBJ2-7, with TRBD1 matching over 7 bases. The CDR3 is 13 residues long. V shed 6 bases and J 5 bases; nucleotides not matched to a gene: 7. DNA for the CDR3: TGTGCCAGCAGCAGACAGGGTAGCGACGAGCAGTACTTC. The encoded protein is CASSRQGSDEQYF.

The sample holds many counts of this clonotype. CDR3 in amino acids: CSARSRQGPYEQYF. The CDR3 DNA sequence: TGCAGTGCTAGATCCCGACAGGGGCCCTACGAGCAGTACTTC. The chain combines TRBV20-1 with TRBJ2-7; 8 bases agree with TRBD1. The CDR3 is 14 residues long. The germline V gene has CDR1 DFQATT and CDR2 SNEGSKA (reference sequence). J lost 2 bases, V lost 2 bases, and 5 bases had no gene match.

This rearrangement joins TRBV11-1 to TRBJ2-7; perhaps TRBD2 as D (7 bases). V was trimmed by 1 base and J by 2 bases, leaving 21 bases between them. The V gene's germline CDR1 is SGHAT and CDR2 FQDESV (reference sequence). The CDR3 has 18 residues. Here the CDR3 reads CASSLVIGGGFRTYEQYF. CDR3 DNA sequence: TGTGCCAGCAGCTTAGTTATAGGGGGGGGCTTTCGGACCTACGAGCAGTACTTC.

This clonotype has ten or more counts. The chain employs TRBV12-3 or TRBV12-4 and TRBJ1-1; no reliable D call. Trimming shortened V by 6 bases and J by 0 bases, and 11 bases separated the two germline ends. CDR3 length: 14 amino acids. CDR3 residues: CASSLRRMNTEAFF. CDR3 DNA: TGTGCCAGCAGCTTACGGCGGATGAACACTGAAGCTTTCTTT.

The chain is built from TRBV6-1 and TRBJ2-5, with 9 bases that match TRBD1. CDR1 is MNHNS, CDR2 SASEGT, per germline. With 6 bases clipped from V and 2 bases from J, the junction kept 10 bases outside the gene matches. This CDR3 is 16 amino acids long. CDR3 amino acids: CASRDAGTGRQETQYF. The CDR3, as DNA: TGTGCCAGCAGAGACGCCGGGACAGGGCGACAAGAGACCCAGTACTTC.

This clonotype was detected ten times or more. DNA of the CDR3: TGTGCCACCACCGAAACCGTGGGAACCGGGGAGCTGTTTTTT. This encodes CATTETVGTGELFF. The chain uses TRBV15 and TRBJ2-2; D is unresolved. The CDR3 spans 14 residues. CDR1 and CDR2 from the germline V gene are LNHNV and YYDKDF (reference sequence). V lost 7 bases, J lost 5 bases, and 14 bases lay in between.

This clonotype came up many times. J is TRBJ2-2 and V is TRBV5-1; D possibly corresponds to TRBD2 (5 bases). The V end was cut by 4 bases, the J end by 2 bases, with 18 bases between. CDR1 and CDR2 (germline): SGHRS, YFSETQ. This CDR3 contains 17 residues. The CDR3 sequence is CASSPAANGVNTGELFF. Here the CDR3 DNA reads TGCGCCAGCAGCCCCGCTGCCAACGGGGTTAACACCGGGGAGCTGTTTTTT.

This clonotype came up many times. The V gene is TRBV7-3, the J gene TRBJ2-6, with 7 bases aligning to TRBD1. J was trimmed by 2 bases and V by 4 bases; bases with no gene match: 2. The CDR3 length is 15 residues. Per the germline V gene, CDR1 is SGHTA and CDR2 is FQGTGA. The CDR3 DNA is TGTGCCAGCAGCTATGGGACAGCTGGGGCCAACGTCCTGACTTTC. Translated: CASSYGTAGANVLTF. Variable domain in full (rest from reference TRBV7-3 and TRBJ2-6): GAGVSQTPSNKVTEKGKYVELRCDPISGHTALYWYRQSLGQGPEFLIYFQGTGAADDSGLPNDRFFAVRPEGSVSTLKIQRTERGDSAVYLCASSYGTAGANVLTFGAGSRLTVL.

This clonotype was seen repeatedly, ten times or more. The chain is built from TRBV25-1 and TRBJ2-7; no definite D call. This CDR3 is 14 amino acids long. Germline CDR1 MGHDK, CDR2 SYGVNS. Trimming took 4 bases from V and 0 from J, leaving 10 bases between them. The CDR3 protein is CASSGPWASYEQYF. Here the CDR3 DNA reads TGTGCCAGCAGTGGCCCTTGGGCCTCCTACGAGCAGTACTTC.

This clonotype came up many times. The chain employs TRBV15 and TRBJ2-7; TRBD1 is a possible D gene (5 bases). Trimming pared 3 bases from V and 7 bases from J, leaving 22 bases between. Germline CDR1 and CDR2: LNHNV and YYDKDF (reference sequence). The CDR3 contains 16 residues. The CDR3 DNA is TGTGCCACCAGCAGCGTTGTAGACAGTCCTAGATGGGAGCAGTACTTC. Translated, it gives CATSSVVDSPRWEQYF.

This clonotype was seen many times. The chain has TRBV20-1 and TRBJ1-2; no clear D gene. Germline V gene lookup returns CDR1 DFQATT and CDR2 SNEGSKA (reference sequence). The CDR3 is 12 amino acids. Trimming shortened V by 3 bases and J by 4 bases, and 9 bases separated the two germline ends. CDR3 sequence: CSASLSTYGYTF. DNA for the CDR3: TGCAGTGCTAGTCTCTCGACCTATGGCTACACCTTC.

This clonotype was recorded many times. This chain connects TRBV2 to TRBJ2-5; D gene ambiguous. With 4 bases removed from V and 5 bases from J, the gap between germline ends came to 14 bases. This CDR3 contains 14 residues. CDR1 is SNHLY and CDR2 is FYNNEI in the germline V gene. The CDR3 here is CASSGALGAETQYF. The CDR3 DNA follows: TGTGCCAGCAGTGGAGCCCTAGGAGCGGAGACCCAGTACTTC. Variable domain in full (rest from reference TRBV2 and TRBJ2-5): EPEVTQTPSHQVTQMGQEVILRCVPISNHLYFYWYRQILGQKVEFLVSFYNNEISEKSEIFDDQFSVERPDGSNFTLKIRSTKLEDSAMYFCASSGALGAETQYFGPGTRLLVL.

This clonotype was counted many times. The rearrangement links TRBV20-1 to TRBJ2-7; a possible D gene is TRBD1 (6 bases). This CDR3 is built from 14 residues. Between the trimmed V and J ends, which lost 0 bases and 1 base, there was a span of 10 bases. CDR1 and CDR2 from the germline V gene are DFQATT and SNEGSKA (reference sequence). The CDR3 DNA follows: TGCAGTGCTAGAGATCGGCAGGGGTCCTACGAGCAGTACTTC. Translating it yields CSARDRQGSYEQYF.

This clonotype was seen repeatedly, ten times or more. The chain carries TRBV7-2 and TRBJ2-5, with 10 bases lining up with TRBD2. Germline V gene data show CDR1 as SGHTA and CDR2 as FQGNSA. The CDR3 length is 15 residues. Trimming at V came to 5 bases and at J to 4 bases, leaving 7 bases not matched to a gene. CDR3 bases: TGTGCCAGCAGCACTCAACTAGCGGGGATAGAGACCCAGTACTTC. Its translation: CASSTQLAGIETQYF.

This rearrangement joins TRBV12-3 or TRBV12-4 to TRBJ2-7; TRBD1 or TRBD2 may be the D gene (5 bases each). CDR3 length equals 14 residues. V lost 8 bases and J 2 bases, leaving 16 bases between the germline ends. CDR3 in DNA: TGTGCCAGCCGCGCCAGGGAGAACCCCTACGAGCAGTACTTC. It specifies CASRARENPYEQYF.

This chain joins TRBV12-3 or TRBV12-4 and TRBJ2-2; D is perhaps TRBD1 or TRBD2 (5 bases each). The CDR3 runs to 14 residues. Trimming removed 6 bases from V and 3 bases from J, with 11 bases in between. Written as DNA, the CDR3 is TGTGCCAGCAGCCTCGGGACGGACACCGGGGAGCTGTTTTTT. This encodes CASSLGTDTGELFF.

There are a few counts of this clonotype. The chain recombines TRBV30 with TRBJ2-2; D ambiguous. Trimming left V 0 bases short and J 1 base short, with 9 bases between. CDR1 is GTSNPN and CDR2 is SVGIG in the germline V gene (reference sequence). There are 15 residues in the CDR3. CDR3 in amino acids: CAWSVIWKNTGELFF. The CDR3 DNA sequence: TGTGCCTGGAGTGTAATCTGGAAGAACACCGGGGAGCTGTTTTTT.

This chain links TRBV12-3 or TRBV12-4 with TRBJ2-3; the D gene is possibly TRBD1 (5 bases). The V end lost 7 bases, the J end lost 3 bases, and 17 bases lay between the germline ends. The CDR3 runs 15 residues. The CDR3 sequence: CASKVWQGRTDTQYF. The CDR3 coding sequence is TGTGCCAGCAAGGTGTGGCAGGGAAGGACAGATACGCAGTATTTT.

The table lists this clonotype with many counts. The chain employs TRBV20-1 and TRBJ1-2; D possibly corresponds to TRBD1 (5 bases). This CDR3 comprises 14 residues. Germline CDR1 is DFQATT and CDR2 is SNEGSKA (reference sequence). The ends were cut back, 0 bases at V and 6 bases at J, with 14 bases in the middle. The CDR3, as DNA: TGCAGTGCTAGAGAGGCAGGGAGGCGTCATGGCTACACCTTC. Amino acid sequence: CSAREAGRRHGYTF.

This clonotype showed up many times. The chain recombines TRBV5-1 with TRBJ2-7, with 9 positions matching TRBD1. With 4 bases clipped from V and 2 bases from J, the junction kept 7 bases outside the gene matches. Germline loops: CDR1 SGHRS, CDR2 YFSETQ. This CDR3 region has 15 residues. CDR3 nucleotides: TGCGCCAGCAGCGTCGCCGGGACAGGGCCCTACGAGCAGTACTTC. This gives the protein CASSVAGTGPYEQYF.

Ten or more counts support this clonotype. CDR3 loop: CASTSRTGSYEQYF. In DNA, the CDR3 is TGTGCCAGCACCTCCAGGACAGGGTCCTACGAGCAGTACTTC. The gene calls are TRBV7-2 and TRBJ2-7; 8 bases are a match to TRBD1. This CDR3 comprises 14 residues. Germline loops: CDR1 SGHTA, CDR2 FQGNSA. Trimming cost V 7 bases and J 1 base; bases outside gene matches: 6.

This clonotype was seen repeatedly, ten times or more. The chain recombines TRBV29-1 with TRBJ2-7, with 8 bases fitting TRBD1. Germline V CDR1 and CDR2: SQVTM, ANQGSEA. The J segment lost 2 bases and the V segment lost 3 bases, leaving 9 bases of the junction unmatched. CDR3 length equals 15 residues. The CDR3 spells CSVESGTGIPYEQYF. DNA of the CDR3: TGCAGCGTTGAGTCCGGGACAGGAATTCCCTACGAGCAGTACTTC.

The V gene is TRBV6-1, the J gene TRBJ1-2; tentatively, D is TRBD1 (5 bases). CDR1 is MNHNS and CDR2 is SASEGT in the germline V gene. The CDR3 runs 14 residues. V lost 9 bases, J lost 0 bases, and 14 bases lay in between. The CDR3 loop reads CASSRDLANYGYTF. The CDR3 nucleotides are TGTGCCAGTTCCAGGGACTTGGCTAACTATGGCTACACCTTC.

This clonotype was counted many times. The chain carries TRBV3-1 and TRBJ1-2, with D unresolved. Trimming pared 1 base from V and 4 bases from J, leaving 13 bases between. The CDR3 is 15 amino acids. CDR1 LGHDT and CDR2 YNNKEL come from the germline V gene (reference sequence). The CDR3 bases are TGTGCCAGCAGCCAAGGATATCCCCCCTTCTATGGCTACACCTTC. Its translation: CASSQGYPPFYGYTF. Looking up the rest from reference TRBV3-1 and TRBJ1-2 gives the full variable domain: DTAVSQTPKYLVTQMGNDKSIKCEQNLGHDTMYWYKQDSKKFLKIMFSYNNKELIINETVPNRFSPKSPDKAHLNLHINSLELGDSAVYFCASSQGYPPFYGYTFGSGTRLTVV.

This chain connects TRBV3-1 to TRBJ2-7, with D perhaps assigned TRBD1 or TRBD2 (5 bases each). Per the germline V gene, CDR1 is LGHDT and CDR2 is YNNKEL (reference sequence). Trimming stripped 4 bases from V and 7 bases from J, with 14 bases between. The CDR3 extends over 13 amino acids. The CDR3 coding sequence is TGTGCCAGCAGCCCCGGACACCCGGGGGAGCAGTACTTC. Translation gives CASSPGHPGEQYF.